Listed below are T cell receptor beta chains from one sample, sequenced in a study of regulatory T cells in long-lasting Graves disease. MiXCR was run by TCRdb on the multiplex PCR reads, yielding one entry per CDR3 protein. This sample has approximately 480,000 distinct CDR3 sequences, with around 16% found just once. These data were likewise used in another study, on T cells in Graves' hyperthyroidism and ophthalmopathy.

The source was peripheral blood mononuclear cells (PBMCs), collected at new diagnosis, from a patient treated with antithyroid drugs. The source of these receptors is a man in his forties with Graves disease. The CDR3 runs from the conserved cysteine through the conserved F or W. A D gene is named only where the DNA matches it firmly. Clone sizes are given selectively: once, few, many, or a class where the clone is expanded.

size | D | J | V | CDR3 | DNA
many | TRBD1 | TRBJ1-1 | TRBV28 | CASSPHRTGNTEAFF | TGTGCCAGCAGTCCCCACCGGACAGGGAACACTGAAGCTTTCTTT
NA | TRBD2 | TRBJ2-3 | TRBV29-1 | CSVESPAGDTDTQYF | TGCAGCGTTGAAAGTCCAGCGGGGGACACAGATACGCAGTATTTT
many | TRBD2 | TRBJ2-1 | TRBV11-1 | CASSVRTSGYNEQFF | TGTGCCAGCAGCGTCAGGACTAGCGGCTACAATGAGCAGTTCTTC
many | TRBD2 | TRBJ2-1 | TRBV12-3/TRBV12-4 | CASRSSGRSYNEQFF | TGTGCCAGCAGAAGTAGCGGGAGGTCCTACAATGAGCAGTTCTTC
NA | TRBD2 | TRBJ2-7 | TRBV6-1 | CASTPGTSASYEQYF | TGTGCCAGCACTCCAGGGACTAGCGCTTCCTACGAGCAGTACTTC
few | TRBD1 | TRBJ1-5 | TRBV27 | CASSTTGWGNQPQHF | TGTGCCAGCAGTACGACAGGGTGGGGCAATCAGCCCCAGCATTTT
many | NA | TRBJ2-1 | TRBV9 | CASSVDPTSSYNEQFF | TGTGCCAGCAGCGTAGACCCCACCAGCTCCTACAATGAGCAGTTCTTC
many | NA | TRBJ2-7 | TRBV6-5 | CASSYGRASYEQYF | TGTGCCAGCAGTTACGGACGGGCATCCTACGAGCAGTACTTC
many | NA | TRBJ2-3 | TRBV6-1 | CASSGRSLGSDTQYF | TGTGCCAGCAGTGGGCGTTCTTTAGGGTCAGATACGCAGTATTTT
few | NA | TRBJ2-7 | TRBV29-1 | CSVLTLNYEQYF | TGCAGCGTCTTGACTCTTAACTACGAGCAGTACTTC
many | NA | TRBJ1-3 | TRBV28 | CASSYRGGNTIYF | TGTGCCAGCAGTTACCGGGGGGGAAACACCATATATTTT
NA | TRBD1 | TRBJ2-7 | TRBV20-1 | CSAGDRERVYEQYF | TGCAGTGCTGGGGACAGGGAAAGGGTGTACGAGCAGTACTTC
few | NA | TRBJ2-6 | TRBV3-1 | CASRIAGANVLTF | TGTGCCAGCAGAATCGCTGGGGCCAACGTCCTGACTTTC
many | NA | TRBJ2-5 | TRBV18 | CASSRDPIRETQYF | TGTGCCAGCTCCAGGGACCCTATTCGGGAGACCCAGTACTTC
many | NA | TRBJ2-3 | TRBV4-1 | CASSQDSGSTDTQYF | TGCGCCAGCAGCCAAGATTCGGGCAGCACAGATACGCAGTATTTT
many | TRBD1 | TRBJ2-3 | TRBV28 | CASSSPGQGGYTDTQYF | TGTGCCAGCAGTTCACCGGGACAGGGGGGTTACACAGATACGCAGTATTTT
NA | NA | TRBJ2-1 | TRBV7-9 | CASSERTYYNEQFF | TGTGCCAGCAGCGAACGTACCTATTACAATGAGCAGTTCTTC
many | NA | TRBJ2-1 | TRBV7-9 | CASSFMVNNEQFF | TGTGCCAGCAGCTTTATGGTCAACAATGAGCAGTTCTTC
many | NA | TRBJ1-1 | TRBV7-9 | CASSSRTVMNTEAFF | TGTGCCAGCAGCTCAAGGACAGTGATGAACACTGAAGCTTTCTTT
many | NA | TRBJ2-1 | TRBV14 | CASSQLRGDEQFF | TGTGCCAGCAGCCAACTCAGGGGGGATGAGCAGTTCTTC
few | TRBD1 | TRBJ1-1 | TRBV6-1 | CASSVTGTSNTEAFF | TGTGCCAGCAGTGTGACAGGGACTTCGAACACTGAAGCTTTCTTT
many | TRBD1 | TRBJ2-7 | TRBV2 | CASSDGQGAHEQYF | TGTGCCAGCAGTGATGGACAGGGGGCCCACGAGCAGTACTTC
many | NA | TRBJ2-7 | TRBV20-1 | CSASRTPHEQYF | TGCAGTGCCTCACGGACTCCCCACGAGCAGTACTTC
few | TRBD2 | TRBJ2-1 | TRBV2 | CASSVSGTSYNEQFF | TGTGCCAGCAGTGTAAGCGGGACTTCCTACAATGAGCAGTTCTTC
NA | TRBD2 | TRBJ2-5 | TRBV20-1 | CSARSAAGSYQETQYF | TGCAGTGCTAGATCCGCAGCGGGATCGTACCAAGAGACCCAGTACTTC
few | NA | TRBJ2-1 | TRBV6-1 | CASSEEGVWGLDHNEQFF | TGTGCCAGCAGTGAAGAAGGGGTTTGGGGATTGGATCACAATGAGCAGTTCTTC
many | NA | TRBJ2-6 | TRBV10-3 | CAISQKGGETGANVLTF | TGTGCCATCAGTCAAAAGGGGGGGGAAACTGGGGCCAACGTCCTGACTTTC
NA | TRBD1 | TRBJ1-2 | TRBV30 | CAWSVLLSGATGGYTF | TGTGCCTGGAGTGTACTTTTGTCGGGGGCGACAGGGGGCTACACCTTC
many | NA | TRBJ2-3 | TRBV3-1 | CASSHGTSTDTQYF | TGTGCCAGCAGCCACGGAACAAGCACAGATACGCAGTATTTT
many | TRBD1 | TRBJ2-7 | TRBV12-3/TRBV12-4 | CASRSTGTGSYEQYF | TGTGCCAGCAGGTCGACCGGGACAGGGTCCTACGAGCAGTACTTC
many | NA | TRBJ1-5 | TRBV20-1 | CSARVPSNQPQHF | TGCAGTGCTAGAGTACCTTCAAATCAGCCCCAGCATTTT
many | TRBD1 | TRBJ1-1 | TRBV12-3/TRBV12-4 | CASSSPGGTEAFF | TGTGCCAGCAGTTCCCCAGGGGGCACTGAAGCTTTCTTT
few | NA | TRBJ2-3 | TRBV5-4 | CASSLRVSHTDTQYF | TGTGCCAGCAGCTTAAGGGTATCCCACACAGATACGCAGTATTTT
many | NA | TRBJ2-2 | TRBV12-5 | CASGLYRDTGELFF | TGTGCTAGTGGTTTGTACAGGGACACCGGGGAGCTGTTTTTT
few | NA | TRBJ2-1 | TRBV5-1 | CASMRYVREGWNEQFF | TGCGCCAGCATGAGGTATGTTAGAGAAGGTTGGAATGAGCAGTTCTTC
NA | NA | TRBJ1-6 | TRBV2 | CASSGKVGSSYNSPLHF | TGTGCCAGCAGTGGGAAGGTCGGGAGCTCCTATAATTCACCCCTCCACTTT
NA | TRBD2 | TRBJ2-1 | TRBV24-1 | CATSDSASGKGEQFF | TGTGCCACCAGTGATTCGGCTAGCGGGAAGGGTGAGCAGTTCTTC
many | TRBD1 | TRBJ2-7 | TRBV28 | CASSLTLGQGAGEQYF | TGTGCCAGCAGTCTCACCTTAGGACAGGGGGCAGGCGAGCAGTACTTC
many | TRBD2 | TRBJ2-2 | TRBV24-1 | CATSDPGLANTGELFF | TGTGCCACCAGTGATCCGGGACTAGCGAACACCGGGGAGCTGTTTTTT
many | TRBD1 | TRBJ2-1 | TRBV7-9 | CASRGTVLQGGSYNEQFF | TGTGCCAGCAGGGGGACAGTGCTCCAAGGGGGATCCTACAATGAGCAGTTCTTC
NA | NA | TRBJ2-7 | TRBV20-1 | CSASSRLAWFDEQYF | TGCAGTGCTAGTTCCCGGCTAGCCTGGTTCGACGAGCAGTACTTC
few | NA | TRBJ1-1 | TRBV9 | CASSVGSRTEAFF | TGTGCCAGCAGCGTAGGGTCGAGGACTGAAGCTTTCTTT
many | NA | TRBJ2-3 | TRBV5-1 | CASSLAVTGTDTQYF | TGCGCCAGCAGCTTGGCTGTGACAGGCACAGATACGCAGTATTTT
many | TRBD1 | TRBJ2-2 | TRBV2 | CASMGQFANTGELFF | TGTGCCAGCATGGGACAGTTCGCGAACACCGGGGAGCTGTTTTTT
many | NA | TRBJ2-1 | TRBV28 | CASSPAPRVNEQFF | TGTGCCAGCAGTCCAGCCCCCAGGGTCAATGAGCAGTTCTTC